A selection of T cell receptor beta chains follows, all from one sample in a study of T-cell memory formation after mild COVID-19. TCRdb re-analysed the 5' RACE reads in MiXCR, keeping a single row per CDR3 protein. This sample has 150,000 to 200,000 distinct CDR3 sequences, with 20% to 25% found just once. The sequencing sample was made of PBMCs or a T cell subset sorted from them (not recorded which). These TCRs come from an adult woman who had mild COVID-19 (a few samples of this study predate the infection). Cell type and time point are not known. Each CDR3 is given with its conserved first and last residue. Fields, in order: clone size, D gene, V gene, J gene, CDR3 DNA, CDR3 protein. D genes are given only for firm matches. Clone size appears in some rows only: once, few, many, or a class for an expanded clone.

few	-	TRBV2	TRBJ2-7	TGTGCCAGCAGTGATCGGGGTTTTACCTACGAGCAGTACTTC	CASSDRGFTYEQYF
-	-	TRBV5-1	TRBJ2-1	TGCGCCAGCAGCCCGGCAGGGAGCTCCTACAATGAGCAGTTCTTC	CASSPAGSSYNEQFF
-	TRBD1	TRBV29-1	TRBJ2-1	TGCAGCGTTGATATGACAGGGTACAATGAGCAGTTCTTC	CSVDMTGYNEQFF
few	-	TRBV24-1	TRBJ2-1	TGTGCCACCAGTGATCCCGGACACAACAATGAGCAGTTCTTC	CATSDPGHNNEQFF
-	-	TRBV6-5	TRBJ2-1	TGTGCCAGCAGTTACTCACGGGGGAATGAGCAGTTCTTC	CASSYSRGNEQFF
few	-	TRBV12-3/TRBV12-4	TRBJ2-2	TGTGCCAGCAGTTCCAGGGACGGGTTTTCCGGGGAGCTGTTTTTT	CASSSRDGFSGELFF
-	TRBD2	TRBV27	TRBJ2-1	TGTGCCAGCAGAGAAGGGACTAGCGGCTACAATGAGCAGTTCTTC	CASREGTSGYNEQFF
-	-	TRBV7-8	TRBJ2-3	TGTGCCAGCAGCTTAGCTACCTTCGGGACAATTAGCACAGATACGCAGTATTTT	CASSLATFGTISTDTQYF
few	TRBD1	TRBV2	TRBJ2-7	TGTGCCAGCAGTGCGGTAGACAGGGGATTCGAGCAGTACTTC	CASSAVDRGFEQYF
-	-	TRBV24-1	TRBJ2-5	TGTGCCACTCGTGAGGGCGCTCAAGAGACCCAGTACTTC	CATREGAQETQYF
few	TRBD1	TRBV29-1	TRBJ2-7	TGCAGCGTTGAAGATCAAGGACAGGGCGGCTACGAGCAGTACTTC	CSVEDQGQGGYEQYF
few	-	TRBV4-3	TRBJ2-7	TGCGCCAGCAGCCAAGATTGGAGGCGGGACACCCCCCTCTCCTACGAGCAGTACTTC	CASSQDWRRDTPLSYEQYF
-	TRBD2	TRBV6-6	TRBJ2-1	TGTGCCAGCAGTTACGCTAGCGGGCACTACAATGAGCAGTTCTTC	CASSYASGHYNEQFF
-	TRBD1	TRBV7-9	TRBJ2-1	TGTGCCAGCAGCTTAACCGGGACAGGGAACAATGAGCAGTTCTTC	CASSLTGTGNNEQFF
-	-	TRBV29-1	TRBJ2-7	TGCAGCGTTGAAGAACCCGGGACCGAGAACTCCTACGAGCAGTACTTC	CSVEEPGTENSYEQYF
-	TRBD1	TRBV2	TRBJ1-1	TGTGCCAGCAGGGATATCGGACAGGCTGCCACTGAAGCTTTCTTT	CASRDIGQAATEAFF
few	-	TRBV5-1	TRBJ2-1	TGCGCCAGCAGCTTAACTCGACTAGAGGCCCCCCTATACAATGAGCAGTTCTTC	CASSLTRLEAPLYNEQFF
few	-	TRBV7-3	TRBJ2-1	TGTGCCAGCAGCCCTTCCAGTTCGGGCTCCTACAATGAGCAGTTCTTC	CASSPSSSGSYNEQFF
-	-	TRBV11-3	TRBJ2-3	TGTGCCAGCAGCTTTCTCTCGGGAGCTGCTATCACAGATACGCAGTATTTT	CASSFLSGAAITDTQYF
many	TRBD1	TRBV4-3	TRBJ2-1	TGCGCCAGCAGCCAGGGACAGGGATCCTACAATGAGCAGTTCTTC	CASSQGQGSYNEQFF
-	TRBD1	TRBV11-2	TRBJ2-3	TGTGCCAGCAGCTTAGATGTATGGCAGGGGGACACAGATACGCAGTATTTT	CASSLDVWQGDTDTQYF
-	-	TRBV12-3/TRBV12-4	TRBJ2-1	TGTGCCAGCAGTCCCCACGGGGAGCAGTTCTTC	CASSPHGEQFF
few	-	TRBV6-5	TRBJ2-1	TGTGCCAGCAGCCTCACTAGCCTAACCCGCAATGAGCAGTTCTTC	CASSLTSLTRNEQFF
-	-	TRBV12-3/TRBV12-4	TRBJ1-2	TGTGCCAGCAGTTTACCCCAGGGTTACGGGAACTATGGCTACACCTTC	CASSLPQGYGNYGYTF
few	TRBD1	TRBV7-9	TRBJ1-2	TGTGCCAGCAGCCCGGGACAGGGGGCCCATGGCTACACCTTC	CASSPGQGAHGYTF
few	-	TRBV7-6	TRBJ2-3	TGTGCCAGCAGCTCAGGGATGTGGACAGATACGCAGTATTTT	CASSSGMWTDTQYF
-	-	TRBV7-9	TRBJ2-7	TGTGCCAGCGCGACGGGACCCTACGAGCAGTACTTC	CASATGPYEQYF
-	TRBD2	TRBV7-2	TRBJ2-7	TGTGCCAGCAGCTTAGCGGGAGGGCTATACGAGAAGTACTTC	CASSLAGGLYEKYF
-	-	TRBV7-9	TRBJ2-7	TGTGCCAGCAGGGCGGGGAGCTCCTACGAGCAGTACTTC	CASRAGSSYEQYF
few	TRBD2	TRBV12-3/TRBV12-4	TRBJ2-6	TGTGCCAGCACCTATTCGGGGGGGAATAGGTTTCCTGGGGCCAACGTCCTGACTTTC	CASTYSGGNRFPGANVLTF
many	TRBD1	TRBV6-5	TRBJ2-5	TGTGCCAGCAGTTCAGGGGGAGAGACCCAGTACTTC	CASSSGGETQYF
few	-	TRBV14	TRBJ1-1	TGTGCCAGCAGCCAAGAGGCCGGACTGAACACTGAAGCTTTCTTT	CASSQEAGLNTEAFF